This record concerns one T cell receptor (beta chain) sequence. As yet, its antigen is unknown. This CDR3 comprises 13 residues. V lost 4 bases and J 5 bases, leaving 12 bases between the germline ends. CDR1 and CDR2 (germline): SGHRS, YFSETQ. This sample is part of a study of shared clonotypes between healthy human individuals. Study outcomes and limitations: The low donor count limited represented genetic and exposure-history diversity. Naive CD4 clonotypes overlapped across several donors at approximately 5%. Non-shared clonotypes displayed generation probabilities falling below those of clonotypes present in all four donors.

Genomic DNA belonging to each subset was distributed in equal measure over several immunoSEQ plates. Generated by immunoSEQ multiplex PCR, the TCRdb table keeps only in-frame clones and is missing some. The sample includes 2 million to 2.5 million clones, 95% of them seen just once. The sample comprised naive CD4+ T cells sorted from blood. The subset denotes: CD45RA+ positively selected. This receptor was obtained from a man younger than 35 in good health. This chain links TRBV5-1 with TRBJ2-5, with D maybe TRBD1 (6 bases). The chain's CDR3 is CASSPQGLETQYF. DNA for the CDR3: TGCGCCAGCAGCCCACAGGGTTTGGAGACCCAGTACTTC.